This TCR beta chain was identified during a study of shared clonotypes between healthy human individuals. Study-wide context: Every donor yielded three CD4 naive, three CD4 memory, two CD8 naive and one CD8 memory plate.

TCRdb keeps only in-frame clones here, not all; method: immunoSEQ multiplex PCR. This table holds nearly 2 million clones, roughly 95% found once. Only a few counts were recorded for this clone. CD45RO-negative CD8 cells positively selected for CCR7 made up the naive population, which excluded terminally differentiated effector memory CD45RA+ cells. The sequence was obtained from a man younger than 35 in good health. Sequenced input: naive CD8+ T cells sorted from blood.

The CDR3 protein is CASSEATGSYGYTF. The CDR3 nucleotides are TGTGCCAGCAGTGAAGCTACAGGCAGCTATGGCTACACCTTC. The genes are TRBV6-1 and TRBJ1-2, with D tentatively TRBD1 (5 bases). Trimming left V 0 bases short and J 4 bases short, with 9 bases between. Looked up from germline, CDR1 is MNHNS and CDR2 is SASEGT. The CDR3 consists of 14 residues.